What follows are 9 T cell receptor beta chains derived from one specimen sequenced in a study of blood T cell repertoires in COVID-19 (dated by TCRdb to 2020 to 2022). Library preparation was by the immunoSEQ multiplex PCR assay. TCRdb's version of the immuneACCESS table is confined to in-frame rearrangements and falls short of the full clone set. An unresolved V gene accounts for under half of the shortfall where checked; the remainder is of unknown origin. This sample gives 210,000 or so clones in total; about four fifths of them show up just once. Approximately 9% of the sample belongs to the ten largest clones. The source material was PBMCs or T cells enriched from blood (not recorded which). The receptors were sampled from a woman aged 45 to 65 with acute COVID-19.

This chain's CDR3 is CASNRGQPTGQPQHF. The CDR3 DNA reads as TGTGCCAGCAATCGAGGGCAGCCCACGGGTCAGCCCCAGCATTTT. The chain carries TRBV27 and TRBJ1-5; no clear D gene. CDR3 length: 15 residues. V was shortened by 7 bases and J by 6 bases, with 19 bases between the two germline ends. Germline V gene data show CDR1 as MNHEY and CDR2 as SMNVEV (reference sequence).

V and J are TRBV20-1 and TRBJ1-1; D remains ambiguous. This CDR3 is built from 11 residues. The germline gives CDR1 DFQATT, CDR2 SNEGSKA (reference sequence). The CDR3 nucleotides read TGCGGACTACAGCTGAACACTGAAGCTTTCTTT. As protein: CGLQLNTEAFF.

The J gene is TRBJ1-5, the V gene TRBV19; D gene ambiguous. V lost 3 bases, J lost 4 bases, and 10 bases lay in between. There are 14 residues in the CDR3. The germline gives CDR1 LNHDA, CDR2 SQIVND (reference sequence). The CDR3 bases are TGTGCCAGTAGTATTCGGACGGGAAATCAGCCCCAGCATTTT. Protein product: CASSIRTGNQPQHF. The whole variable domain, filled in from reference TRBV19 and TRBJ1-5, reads DGGITQSPKYLFRKEGQNVTLSCEQNLNHDAMYWYRQDPGQGLRLIYYSQIVNDFQKGDIAEGYSVSREKKESFPLTVTSAQKNPTAFYLCASSIRTGNQPQHFGDGTRLSIL.

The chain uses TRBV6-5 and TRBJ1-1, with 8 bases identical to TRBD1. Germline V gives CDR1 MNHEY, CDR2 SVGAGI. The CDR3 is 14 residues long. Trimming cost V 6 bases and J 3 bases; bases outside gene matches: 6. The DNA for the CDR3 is TGTGCCAGCAGACCAGGGGGCGCGGACACTGAAGCTTTCTTT. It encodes CASRPGGADTEAFF.

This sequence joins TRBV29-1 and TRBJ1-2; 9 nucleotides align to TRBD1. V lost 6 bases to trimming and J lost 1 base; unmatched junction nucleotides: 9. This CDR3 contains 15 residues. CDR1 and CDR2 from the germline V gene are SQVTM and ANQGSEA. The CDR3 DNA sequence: TGCAGCGTGGCCCCGGGACAGGGAGTTAACTATGGCTACACCTTC. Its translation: CSVAPGQGVNYGYTF.

Written as DNA, the CDR3 is TGTGCCAGCAGCTTTGTCGGGGGGGCTAACTCTGGGGCCAACGTCCTGACTTTC. The encoded protein is CASSFVGGANSGANVLTF. The chain carries TRBV28 and TRBJ2-6; 8 nucleotides align to TRBD2. The V segment lost 6 bases and the J segment 0 bases; nucleotides outside the gene matches: 10. Germline-derived CDR1 and CDR2 are MDHEN and SYDVKM. The CDR3 runs 18 residues.

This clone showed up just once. This CDR3 is CASGGGDTARPQHF. In DNA, the CDR3 is TGTGCCAGCGGGGGTGGGGACACAGCCAGGCCCCAGCATTTT. V gene TRBV27 combines with J gene TRBJ1-5; D is perhaps TRBD1 (6 bases). V shed 8 bases and J shed 9 bases, with 20 bases lying between them. CDR1 and CDR2 from the germline V gene are MNHEY and SMNVEV (reference sequence). The CDR3 runs to 14 residues.

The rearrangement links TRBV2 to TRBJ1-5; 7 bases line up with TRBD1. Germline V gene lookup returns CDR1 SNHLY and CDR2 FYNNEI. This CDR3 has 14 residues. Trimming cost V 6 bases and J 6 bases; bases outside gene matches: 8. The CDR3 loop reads CASSLTGMPQPQHF. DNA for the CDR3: TGTGCCAGCAGCTTGACAGGGATGCCTCAGCCCCAGCATTTT.

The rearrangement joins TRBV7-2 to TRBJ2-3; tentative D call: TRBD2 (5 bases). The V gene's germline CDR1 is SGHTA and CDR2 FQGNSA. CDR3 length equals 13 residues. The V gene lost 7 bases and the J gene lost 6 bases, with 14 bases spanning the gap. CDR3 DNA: TGTGCCAGCACCTGGACTCCCTTGGATACGCAGTATTTT. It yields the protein CASTWTPLDTQYF.